The present entry profiles one T cell receptor beta chain with its context. Per germline, CDR1 SGHRS and CDR2 YFSETQ. With 5 bases clipped from V and 4 bases from J, the junction kept 4 bases outside the gene matches. CDR3 length: 13 residues. In the original analysis: Nucleated cell counts were estimated from reference gene primer amplification. Generated by immunoSEQ multiplex PCR, the TCRdb table keeps only in-frame clones and is missing some. For V, J and clone size, that table is used; D and trimming come from the DNA. The sample has roughly 410,000 clones, 70% to 90% seen once. This sample was taken from a study of blood T cell repertoires in COVID-19. Study summary: PBMCs, B-cell-depleted T cells, or T cells provided the cDNA or gDNA that made up the material.

The sample comprised peripheral blood. The source of this sequence is a woman aged 40 to 50 with COVID-19, enrolled during active disease. The chain carries TRBV5-1 and TRBJ2-5, with 8 bases matching TRBD2. The DNA of the CDR3 is TGCGCCAGCAGGACCGGGAGGGGAGAGACCCAGTACTTC. Translated, it gives CASRTGRGETQYF.